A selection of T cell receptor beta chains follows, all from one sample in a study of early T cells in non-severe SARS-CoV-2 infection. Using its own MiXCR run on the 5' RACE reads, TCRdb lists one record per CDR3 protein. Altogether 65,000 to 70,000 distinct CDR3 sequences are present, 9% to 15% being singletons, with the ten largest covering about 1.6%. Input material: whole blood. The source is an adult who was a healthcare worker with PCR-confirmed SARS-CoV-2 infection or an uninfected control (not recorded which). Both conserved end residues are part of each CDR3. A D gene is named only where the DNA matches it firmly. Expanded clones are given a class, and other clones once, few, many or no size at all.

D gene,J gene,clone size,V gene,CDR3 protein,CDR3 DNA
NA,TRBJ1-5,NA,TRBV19,CASSETLGYSNQPQHF,TGTGCCAGTAGTGAAACACTGGGGTATAGCAATCAGCCCCAGCATTTT
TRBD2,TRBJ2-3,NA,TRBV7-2,CASSLGTTGTDTQYF,TGTGCCAGCAGCCTGGGGACTACCGGCACAGATACGCAGTATTTT
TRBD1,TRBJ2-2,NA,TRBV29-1,CSVVGQGVTGELFF,TGCAGCGTTGTAGGACAGGGAGTTACCGGGGAGCTGTTTTTT
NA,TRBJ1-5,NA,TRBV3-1,CASSQAGANQPQHF,TGTGCCAGCAGCCAAGCAGGGGCCAATCAGCCCCAGCATTTT
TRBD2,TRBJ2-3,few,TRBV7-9,CASSLPAGGPDTQYF,TGTGCCAGCAGCTTACCAGCGGGGGGGCCGGATACGCAGTATTTT
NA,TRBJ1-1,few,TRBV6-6,CASSPLLGENTEAFF,TGTGCCAGCAGCCCCCTCCTGGGAGAGAACACTGAAGCTTTCTTT
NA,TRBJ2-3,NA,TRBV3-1,CASSQGVSFTDTQYF,TGTGCCAGCAGCCAAGGGGTATCCTTCACAGATACGCAGTATTTT
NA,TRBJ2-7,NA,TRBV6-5,CASTPPGVYEQYF,TGTGCCAGCACCCCTCCTGGGGTCTACGAGCAGTACTTC
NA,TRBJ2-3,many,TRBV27,CASSLYSRLELHPQYF,TGTGCCAGCAGTTTATATTCGAGACTAGAACTCCACCCGCAGTATTTT
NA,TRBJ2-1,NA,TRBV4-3,CASSQDLSGAGGNEQFF,TGCGCCAGCAGCCAAGATCTATCGGGGGCCGGGGGCAATGAGCAGTTCTTC
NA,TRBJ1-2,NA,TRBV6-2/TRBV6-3,CASRGLRGYTF,TGTGCCAGCCGAGGGCTTCGGGGCTACACCTTC
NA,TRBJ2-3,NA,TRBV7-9,CASTSWADTQYF,TGTGCCAGCACTTCCTGGGCAGATACGCAGTATTTT
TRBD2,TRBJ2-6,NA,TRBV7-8,CASSVPSGAVSSGANVLTF,TGTGCCAGCAGCGTGCCTAGCGGGGCTGTCTCCTCTGGGGCCAACGTCCTGACTTTC
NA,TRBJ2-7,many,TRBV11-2,CASSLGGGTYEQYF,TGTGCCAGCTCCCTTGGGGGTGGCACCTACGAGCAGTACTTC
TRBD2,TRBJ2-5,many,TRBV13,CASSLRLAGNQETQYF,TGTGCCAGCAGCCTGCGACTAGCGGGGAATCAAGAGACCCAGTACTTC
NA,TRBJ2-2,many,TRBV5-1,CASSLQGTGELFF,TGCGCCAGCAGCCTGCAGGGAACCGGGGAGCTGTTTTTT
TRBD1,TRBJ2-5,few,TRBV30,CAWSPGTDQETQYF,TGTGCCTGGAGCCCCGGGACAGACCAAGAGACCCAGTACTTC
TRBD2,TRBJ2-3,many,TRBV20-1,CSARGLLRTDTQYF,TGCAGTGCCCGGGGACTACTCAGGACAGATACGCAGTATTTT
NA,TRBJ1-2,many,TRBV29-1,CSVGTSNGYTF,TGCAGCGTCGGGACATCTAATGGCTACACCTTC
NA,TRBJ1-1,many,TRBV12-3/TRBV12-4,CASSLPGGAFF,TGTGCCAGCAGTTTACCCGGCGGAGCTTTCTTT
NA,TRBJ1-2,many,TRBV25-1,CASSDPRGAELRDYTF,TGTGCCAGCAGTGATCCCCGTGGAGCAGAGTTGAGAGACTACACCTTC
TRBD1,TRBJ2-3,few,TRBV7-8,CASSQTSGTVLYTQYF,TGTGCCAGCAGCCAGACGTCCGGGACAGTTCTTTATACGCAGTATTTT
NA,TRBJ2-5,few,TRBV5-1,CASSLVGLYQETQYF,TGCGCCAGCAGCTTGGTGGGGCTATACCAAGAGACCCAGTACTTC
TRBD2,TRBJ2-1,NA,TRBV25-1,CASSESGGAGMVNEQFF,TGTGCCAGCAGTGAATCGGGAGGAGCGGGGATGGTTAATGAGCAGTTCTTC
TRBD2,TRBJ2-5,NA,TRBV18,CASSPFSGGLQETQYF,TGTGCCAGCTCACCATTCAGCGGGGGGCTCCAAGAGACCCAGTACTTC
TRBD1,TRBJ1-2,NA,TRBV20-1,CSAREGLTGQFATF,TGCAGTGCTAGAGAGGGCCTGACAGGGCAGTTTGCCACCTTC
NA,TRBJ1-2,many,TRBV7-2,CASSMKTYYTF,TGTGCCAGCAGCATGAAGACCTACTACACCTTC
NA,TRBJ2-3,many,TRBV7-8,CASSLEADTQYF,TGTGCCAGCAGCTTAGAGGCAGATACGCAGTATTTT
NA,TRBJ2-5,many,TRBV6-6,CASSYGLGGQETQYF,TGTGCCAGCAGTTACGGGTTAGGAGGCCAAGAGACCCAGTACTTC
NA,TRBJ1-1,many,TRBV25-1,CASSVSPNTEAFF,TGTGCCAGCAGTGTCTCTCCGAACACTGAAGCTTTCTTT